The 24 T cell receptor beta chains presented below share a single source sample, sequenced in a study of T cell repertoires in cytomegalovirus infection. MiXCR was run by TCRdb on the reads, yielding one entry per CDR3 protein. Seen here are a few hundred thousand distinct CDR3 sequences, approximately 15% observed once, and the top ten hold around half. The sequencing sample was made of CD8+ T cells from PBMCs. The source of these receptors is a human donor in good health (CMV status not recorded). Some clones in this sample may be carry-over from other donors' samples.

This clonotype was detected a few times. The chain recombines TRBV7-9 with TRBJ2-7; D is unclear. Trimming removed 6 bases at V and 2 bases at J, with 20 bases between. The CDR3 is made up of 16 amino acids. The germline V gene has CDR1 SEHNR and CDR2 FQNEAQ (reference sequence). This CDR3 reads CASSPLTLRNTYEQYF. The CDR3 DNA reads TGTGCCAGCAGTCCACTAACCCTCAGAAACACCTACGAGCAGTACTTC.

The genes are TRBV2 and TRBJ1-1; unclear D gene. This CDR3 contains 13 residues. Germline V CDR1 and CDR2: SNHLY, FYNNEI. V lost 6 bases and J 2 bases, leaving 10 bases between the germline ends. The CDR3 coding sequence is TGTGCCAGCAGAATGGAGTATAACACTGAAGCTTTCTTT. Protein product: CASRMEYNTEAFF.

This clonotype was observed many times. V usage is TRBV4-1 and J usage is TRBJ1-4, with TRBD1 identical over 7 bases. Per germline, CDR1 MGHRA and CDR2 YSYEKL. V lost 4 bases, J lost 5 bases, and 10 bases stayed unmatched. The CDR3 covers 16 residues. As DNA, the CDR3 is TGCGCCAGCAGCCTAGTCGGGACAGCTGGAAATGAAAAACTGTTTTTT. It encodes CASSLVGTAGNEKLFF.

Ten or more counts support this clonotype. The chain employs TRBV7-2 and TRBJ2-3; 12 positions agree with TRBD2. With V trimmed by 5 bases and J by 0 bases, 3 bases remained unmatched. Per germline, CDR1 SGHTA and CDR2 FQGNSA. This CDR3 spans 16 amino acids. This CDR3 reads CASSPTSGGSTDTQYF. The CDR3 nucleotides read TGTGCCAGCAGCCCGACTAGCGGGGGTAGCACAGATACGCAGTATTTT.

This clonotype was recorded many times. J is TRBJ2-7 and V is TRBV7-9, with D perhaps TRBD2 (5 bases). The CDR3 is 14 amino acids. CDR1 and CDR2 from the germline V gene are SEHNR and FQNEAQ (reference sequence). Trimming took off 4 bases at V and 6 bases at J, with 16 bases between the two ends. This CDR3 reads CASSSGRGGREQYF. The DNA for the CDR3 is TGTGCCAGCAGCTCTGGACGGGGTGGGCGCGAGCAGTACTTC.

This clonotype has at least ten counts. The rearrangement links TRBV7-9 to TRBJ1-2, with a tentative D call TRBD1 (5 bases). Germline V CDR1 and CDR2: SEHNR, FQNEAQ (reference sequence). V was clipped by 8 bases and J by 0 bases, with 16 bases between them. The CDR3 is 15 residues long. The CDR3 coding sequence is TGTGCCAGCTCGACCTCAGGGAAGACTAACTATGGCTACACCTTC. Its translation is CASSTSGKTNYGYTF.

Many counts were recorded for this clonotype. J is TRBJ1-1 and V is TRBV28; D remains ambiguous. Trimming removed 4 bases from V and 3 bases from J, with 18 bases in between. Germline CDR1 is MDHEN and CDR2 is SYDVKM. There are 16 residues in the CDR3. The CDR3 DNA follows: TGTGCCAGCAGTTCTGCCGGGGAAGGAAAGGACACTGAAGCTTTCTTT. Protein sequence: CASSSAGEGKDTEAFF.

This rearrangement joins TRBV12-3 or TRBV12-4 to TRBJ1-1; no clear D. V was shortened by 4 bases and J by 4 bases, with 7 bases between the two germline ends. The CDR3 extends over 12 amino acids. The CDR3 here is CASSSGFTEAFF. CDR3 DNA sequence: TGTGCCAGCAGTTCGGGATTCACTGAAGCTTTCTTT.

This clonotype showed up many times. This chain links TRBV20-1 with TRBJ1-5; TRBD1 aligns across 9 bases. The CDR3 is 17 residues long. The germline V gene encodes CDR1 DFQATT and CDR2 SNEGSKA (reference sequence). The V gene end was trimmed by 0 bases and the J gene end by 6 bases; junction bases not matched to a gene: 12. CDR3 bases: TGCAGTGCTAGAGATTCACCGGGACAGGGATTAGCTCAGCCCCAGCATTTT. Translating it yields CSARDSPGQGLAQPQHF.

This clonotype was picked up a small number of times. This chain joins TRBV29-1 and TRBJ2-3; D gene uncertain. In germline, CDR1 is SQVTM, CDR2 ANQGSEA. The CDR3 has 15 amino acids. Trimming shortened V by 0 bases and J by 2 bases, and 12 bases separated the two germline ends. CDR3 in DNA: TGCAGCGTTGAAGATTGGGCCTCCTACACAGATACGCAGTATTTT. Protein: CSVEDWASYTDTQYF.

This clonotype was picked up many times. This rearrangement joins TRBV20-1 to TRBJ2-3; D unresolved. The CDR3 extends over 16 amino acids. Germline assignment: CDR1 DFQATT and CDR2 SNEGSKA (reference sequence). Trimming removed 6 bases from V and 3 bases from J, with 22 bases in between. CDR3 amino acids: CSAVLPGVLGTDTQYF. The DNA for the CDR3 is TGCAGTGCCGTTCTCCCCGGTGTGTTAGGGACAGATACGCAGTATTTT.

The table lists this clonotype with many counts. This chain connects TRBV28 to TRBJ2-3, with D possibly matching TRBD1 (5 bases). Germline CDR1 reads MDHEN; CDR2 reads SYDVKM. Trimming left V 7 bases short and J 0 bases short, with 11 bases between. The CDR3 loop spans 14 amino acids. DNA for the CDR3: TGTGCCAGCACCCCCCGACAGAGCACAGATACGCAGTATTTT. Residues: CASTPRQSTDTQYF.

This chain joins TRBV18 and TRBJ2-1; D remains unclear. Trimming removed 6 bases from V and 7 bases from J, with 13 bases in between. Germline V gives CDR1 KGHSH, CDR2 LQKENI. This CDR3 is 13 amino acids long. As DNA, the CDR3 is TGTGCCAGCTCGACGGCCTTAGGGAATGAGCAGTTCTTC. Translation: CASSTALGNEQFF. The whole variable domain, remainder taken from reference TRBV18 and TRBJ2-1, is NAGVMQNPRHLVRRRGQEARLRCSPMKGHSHVYWYRQLPEEGLKFMVYLQKENIIDESGMPKERFSAEFPKEGPSILRIQQVVRGDSAAYFCASSTALGNEQFFGPGTRLTVL.

The chain uses TRBV6-2 or TRBV6-3 and TRBJ2-1; D remains ambiguous. The V end lost 10 bases, the J end lost 5 bases, and 6 bases lay between the germline ends. CDR1 is MNHEY and CDR2 is SVGEGT in the germline V gene. The CDR3 loop spans 10 amino acids. CDR3: CATRNNEQFF. CDR3 nucleotide sequence: TGTGCCACCAGGAACAATGAGCAGTTCTTC.

This clonotype was observed a few times. The gene calls are TRBV7-6 and TRBJ2-7; TRBD2 matches at 9 bases. Per germline, CDR1 SGHVS and CDR2 FNYEAQ. V lost 5 bases, J lost 2 bases, and 10 bases stayed unmatched. The CDR3 is 16 residues long. CDR3 in amino acids: CASSREGTSNPYEQYF. The CDR3 DNA follows: TGTGCCAGCAGCCGTGAAGGGACTAGCAACCCCTACGAGCAGTACTTC.

This clonotype showed up just a few times. The chain links TRBV20-1 to TRBJ2-1; tentative D call: TRBD2 (7 bases). The V and J ends lost 3 bases and 3 bases respectively, with 15 bases between them. The CDR3 is 15 amino acids. Germline-derived CDR1 and CDR2 are DFQATT and SNEGSKA (reference sequence). CDR3 coding DNA: TGCAGTGCTAGTCAAGCGGGACAAGTCTACAATGAGCAGTTCTTC. Translated, it gives CSASQAGQVYNEQFF.

Only a few counts were recorded for this clonotype. The chain uses TRBV19 and TRBJ1-2; unclear D gene. The V end lost 1 base, the J end lost 2 bases, and 8 bases lay between the germline ends. The V gene's germline CDR1 is LNHDA and CDR2 SQIVND (reference sequence). The CDR3 has 14 amino acids. The DNA for the CDR3 is TGTGCCAGTAGTATAGTCTACGGAAACTATGGCTACACCTTC. Amino acid sequence: CASSIVYGNYGYTF.

The rearrangement links TRBV5-1 to TRBJ2-7; TRBD2 matches 16 bases. This CDR3 spans 16 amino acids. V dropped 4 bases and J dropped 6; count of bases not matched to a gene: 7. Germline CDR1 SGHRS, CDR2 YFSETQ. The CDR3, as DNA: TGCGCCAGCAGCAAGGGGACTAGCGGGGGGGCCGGCGAGCAGTACTTC. It translates to CASSKGTSGGAGEQYF.

The rearrangement links TRBV20-1 to TRBJ1-1, with 7 bases matching TRBD1. The V and J ends lost 6 bases and 3 bases, in that order; junction bases with no gene match: 16. The CDR3 covers 16 residues. The V gene's germline CDR1 is DFQATT and CDR2 SNEGSKA (reference sequence). The CDR3 DNA follows: TGCAGTGCAGAAACATCGGGAACAGGGGAGTACACTGAAGCTTTCTTT. Translation: CSAETSGTGEYTEAFF.

This clonotype appeared a few times. This chain links TRBV20-1 with TRBJ1-1; 9 bases agree with TRBD1. V was pared by 1 base and J by 0 bases, with 12 bases of the junction left unmatched. Germline CDR1 DFQATT, CDR2 SNEGSKA (reference sequence). CDR3 length: 18 amino acids. The CDR3: CSARVPGQGGAMNTEAFF. CDR3 coding DNA: TGCAGTGCTAGAGTGCCGGGACAGGGTGGGGCAATGAACACTGAAGCTTTCTTT.

CDR3 amino acids: CSARDEDSGLYEQYF. The CDR3 nucleotides read TGCAGTGCTAGAGATGAGGACAGCGGGCTCTACGAGCAGTACTTC. V is TRBV20-1 and J is TRBJ2-7; either TRBD1 or TRBD2 may supply D (6 bases each). CDR3 length equals 15 residues. From germline, CDR1 is DFQATT and CDR2 SNEGSKA (reference sequence). V was trimmed by 0 bases and J by 3 bases, leaving 15 bases between them.

This clonotype appeared a few times. V is TRBV4-1 and J is TRBJ1-5; D is uncertain. CDR1 and CDR2 (germline): MGHRA, YSYEKL. Trimming stripped 0 bases from V and 0 bases from J, with 9 bases between. This CDR3 comprises 16 residues. CDR3 residues: CASSQEAPYSNQPQHF. In nucleotides, the CDR3 is TGCGCCAGCAGCCAAGAGGCGCCGTATAGCAATCAGCCCCAGCATTTT.

This chain joins TRBV12-3 or TRBV12-4 and TRBJ1-6, with unresolved D. The CDR3 has 14 residues. The germline V and J ends were trimmed by 6 bases and 9 bases, with 15 bases remaining between them. The CDR3 DNA sequence: TGTGCCAGCAGGGACCTGAGGAGGGCTTCACCCCTCCACTTT. It yields the protein CASRDLRRASPLHF.

This clonotype has ten or more counts. The V and J genes are TRBV19 and TRBJ2-2; 7 nucleotides match TRBD1. The CDR3 runs 12 residues. V was pared by 9 bases and J by 5 bases, with 3 bases of the junction left unmatched. Germline loops: CDR1 LNHDA, CDR2 SQIVND (reference sequence). The CDR3 region is CASQTGTGELFF. The CDR3 bases are TGTGCCAGCCAGACAGGGACCGGGGAGCTGTTTTTT.